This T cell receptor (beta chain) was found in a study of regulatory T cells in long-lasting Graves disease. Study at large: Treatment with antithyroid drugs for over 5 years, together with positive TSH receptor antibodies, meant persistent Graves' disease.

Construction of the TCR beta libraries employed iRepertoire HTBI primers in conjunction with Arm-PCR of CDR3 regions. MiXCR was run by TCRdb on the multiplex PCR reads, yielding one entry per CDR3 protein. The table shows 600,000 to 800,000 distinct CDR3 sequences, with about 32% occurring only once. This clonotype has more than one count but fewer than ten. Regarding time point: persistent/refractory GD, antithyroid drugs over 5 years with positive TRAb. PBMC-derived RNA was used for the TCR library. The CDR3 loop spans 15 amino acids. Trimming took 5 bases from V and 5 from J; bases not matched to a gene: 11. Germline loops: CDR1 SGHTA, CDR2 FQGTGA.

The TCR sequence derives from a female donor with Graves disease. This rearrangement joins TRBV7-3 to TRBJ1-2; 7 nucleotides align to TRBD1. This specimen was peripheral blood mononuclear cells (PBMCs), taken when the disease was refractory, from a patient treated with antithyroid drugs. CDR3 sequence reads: CASSQGSGQLYGYTF. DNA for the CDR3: TGTGCCAGCAGCCAAGGGTCGGGACAGCTATATGGCTACACCTTC.